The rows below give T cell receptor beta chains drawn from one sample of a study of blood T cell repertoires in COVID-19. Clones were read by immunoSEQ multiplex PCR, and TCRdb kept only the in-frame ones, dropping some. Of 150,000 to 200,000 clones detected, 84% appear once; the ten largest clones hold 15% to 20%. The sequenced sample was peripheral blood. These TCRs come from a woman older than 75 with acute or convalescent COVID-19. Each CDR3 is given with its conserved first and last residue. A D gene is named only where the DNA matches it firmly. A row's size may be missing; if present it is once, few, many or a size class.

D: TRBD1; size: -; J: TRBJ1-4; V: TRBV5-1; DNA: TGCGCCAGCAGCTCCACCGGGACAGGGATGAAACTGTTTTTT; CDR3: CASSSTGTGMKLFF
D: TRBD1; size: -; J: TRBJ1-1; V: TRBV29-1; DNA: TGCAGCGTTGTTGGACAGGGGGCCGGCACTGAAGCTTTCTTT; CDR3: CSVVGQGAGTEAFF
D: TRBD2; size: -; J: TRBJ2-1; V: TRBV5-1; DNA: TGCGCCAGCAGCACTAGCGGGGGGAGCAACTACAATGAGCAGTTCTTC; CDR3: CASSTSGGSNYNEQFF
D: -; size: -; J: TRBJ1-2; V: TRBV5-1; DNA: TGCGCCAGCAGCCGTGGAGGAGGTAACTATGGCTACACCTTC; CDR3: CASSRGGGNYGYTF
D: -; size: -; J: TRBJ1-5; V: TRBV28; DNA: TGTGCCAGCAGTTTACCGGACAGTCACAATCAGCCCCAGCATTTT; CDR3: CASSLPDSHNQPQHF
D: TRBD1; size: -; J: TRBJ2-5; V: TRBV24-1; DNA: TGTGCCACCAGCCGGACAGGTCATGAGACCCAGTACTTC; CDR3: CATSRTGHETQYF
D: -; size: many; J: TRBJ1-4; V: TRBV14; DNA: TGTGCCAGCAGCCACTGGGGCATTAATGAAAAACTGTTTTTT; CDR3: CASSHWGINEKLFF
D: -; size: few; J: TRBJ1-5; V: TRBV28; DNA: TGTGCCAGCAGTTCCTCGTTGATGGGAGAAAATCAGCCCCAGCATTTT; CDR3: CASSSSLMGENQPQHF
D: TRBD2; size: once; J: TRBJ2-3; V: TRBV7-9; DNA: TGTGCCAGCAGCAAGCGGGGGGTGAGCACAGATACGCAGTATTTT; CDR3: CASSKRGVSTDTQYF
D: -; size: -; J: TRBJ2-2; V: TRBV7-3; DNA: TGTGCCAGCAGCCCCCACGGCGGACAGAACACCGGGGAGCTGTTTTTT; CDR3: CASSPHGGQNTGELFF
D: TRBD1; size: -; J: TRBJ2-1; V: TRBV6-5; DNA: TGTGCCAGCAGTCCTACAGGGGGCGCTTTCGATGAGCAGTTCTTC; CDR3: CASSPTGGAFDEQFF
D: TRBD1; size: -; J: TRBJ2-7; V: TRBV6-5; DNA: TGTGCCAGCAGATGGACAGGGGCCTACGAGCAGTACTTC; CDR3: CASRWTGAYEQYF
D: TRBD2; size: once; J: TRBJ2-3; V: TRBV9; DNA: TGTGCCAGCAGCGGCTCCGTAGCGGGGGGCAGCACAGATACGCAGTATTTT; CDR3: CASSGSVAGGSTDTQYF
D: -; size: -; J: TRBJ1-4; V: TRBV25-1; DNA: TGTGCCAGCAGTGTTTCACCGGGGGTAGGAAGCGAAAAACTGTTTTTT; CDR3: CASSVSPGVGSEKLFF